This T cell receptor (beta chain) was identified during a study of OX40 agonist ivuxolimab in advanced cancers. Study background: At doses from 0.01 to 10 mg/kg, patients were given intravenous ivuxolimab every 2 weeks. The diagnoses of dose-escalation patients were hepatocellular carcinoma, melanoma, renal cell or head and neck cancer.

Remarks on this clone: The antigen remains unidentified.

Study findings and constraints: Some nonresponders additionally presented with little normalized T-cell clonal expansion.

This CDR3 region has 15 residues. Germline values: CDR1 SQVTM, CDR2 ANQGSEA. Trimming took off 4 bases at V and 7 bases at J, with 20 bases between the two ends. Sequencing was performed with immunoSEQ multiplex PCR; in TCRdb, only in-frame clones are kept and a portion is missing. The data show around 70,000 clones, about 82% seen once. The V and J genes are TRBV29-1 and TRBJ1-5, with no clear D. The clonotype originates from an adult with an advanced solid tumor such as melanoma, head and neck, liver or kidney cancer. The sample was CD4+ or CD8+ T cells sorted from blood, taken in a trial of the OX40 agonist ivuxolimab. CDR3 amino acids: CSVAKCRAGIQPQHF. In DNA form, the CDR3 reads TGCAGCGTTGCTAAGTGCCGGGCGGGGATACAGCCCCAGCATTTT.